These T cell receptor beta chains were read from a single sample in a study of cytomegalovirus exposure and HLA in healthy donors. Some clones are missing from TCRdb's copy, which holds only in-frame ones; the method was immunoSEQ multiplex PCR. In the table there are 100,000 to 150,000 clones, around 79% of which are singletons. Source material: PBMCs. The receptor set was obtained from a woman aged 18-30 years in good health and CMV-seronegative. Each CDR3 is given with its conserved first and last residue. Each record gives: clone size, J gene, D gene, V gene, CDR3 DNA, CDR3 protein. A D gene is named only where the DNA matches it firmly. Expanded clones get a size class; other rows say once, few or many, or leave the size out.

abundance: .; j_gene: TRBJ1-2; d_gene: .; v_gene: TRBV4-3; CDR3nt: TGCGCCAGCAGCCAAGAAATGGTAGGGGTCGGCGGCTACACCTTC; CDR3aa: CASSQEMVGVGGYTF
abundance: .; j_gene: TRBJ1-2; d_gene: TRBD1; v_gene: TRBV7-9; CDR3nt: TGTGCCAGCTTCGAACTGAGACTGGAGACAGGGTCGTTGTTCGGCTACACCTTC; CDR3aa: CASFELRLETGSLFGYTF
abundance: .; j_gene: TRBJ1-4; d_gene: .; v_gene: TRBV5-4; CDR3nt: TGTGCCAGCAGCTTTGTGGCTTCTGAAAAACTGTTTTTT; CDR3aa: CASSFVASEKLFF
abundance: .; j_gene: TRBJ2-7; d_gene: .; v_gene: TRBV30; CDR3nt: TGTGCCTGGACCAGATATGGACTGGATTCTTCCTACGAGCAGTACTTC; CDR3aa: CAWTRYGLDSSYEQYF
abundance: .; j_gene: TRBJ1-2; d_gene: .; v_gene: TRBV2; CDR3nt: TGTGCCAGCAGTGTGATCCAGGGGAACTATGGCTACACCTTC; CDR3aa: CASSVIQGNYGYTF
abundance: .; j_gene: TRBJ2-7; d_gene: .; v_gene: TRBV29-1; CDR3nt: TGCAGCGTTGAAGACGCGCGACGGGGTTACGAGCAGTACTTC; CDR3aa: CSVEDARRGYEQYF
abundance: .; j_gene: TRBJ2-1; d_gene: .; v_gene: TRBV7-7; CDR3nt: TGTGCCAGCAGCTTTGGCGGAGCCGCCTACAATGAGCAGTTCTTC; CDR3aa: CASSFGGAAYNEQFF
abundance: .; j_gene: TRBJ1-1; d_gene: .; v_gene: TRBV27; CDR3nt: TGTGCCAGCAGTTCAACAGGGAACACTGAAGCTTTCTTT; CDR3aa: CASSSTGNTEAFF
abundance: .; j_gene: TRBJ2-7; d_gene: TRBD1; v_gene: TRBV28; CDR3nt: TGTGCCAGCAGTTCCTTCCACGGGACAGGTTACTCCGAGCAGTACTTC; CDR3aa: CASSSFHGTGYSEQYF
abundance: .; j_gene: TRBJ1-2; d_gene: .; v_gene: TRBV7-9; CDR3nt: TGTGCCAGCAGCCAAGACGGGTATGGCTACACCTTC; CDR3aa: CASSQDGYGYTF
abundance: once; j_gene: TRBJ1-1; d_gene: TRBD1; v_gene: TRBV5-1; CDR3nt: TGCGCCAGCAGCTTGCAGGGGGCTCGTACTTTCTTT; CDR3aa: CASSLQGARTFF
abundance: .; j_gene: TRBJ1-1; d_gene: .; v_gene: TRBV7-8; CDR3nt: TGTGCCAGCAGCTTAGCCTGGAACACTGAAGCTTTCTTT; CDR3aa: CASSLAWNTEAFF
abundance: .; j_gene: TRBJ2-2; d_gene: .; v_gene: TRBV30; CDR3nt: TGTGCCTGGAGCCCTGGACAGCACACCGGGGAGCTGTTTTTT; CDR3aa: CAWSPGQHTGELFF
abundance: .; j_gene: TRBJ1-2; d_gene: .; v_gene: TRBV5-1; CDR3nt: TGCGCCAGCAGCCCCCCGGGAGACTATGGCTACACCTTC; CDR3aa: CASSPPGDYGYTF
abundance: .; j_gene: TRBJ1-1; d_gene: .; v_gene: TRBV10-3; CDR3nt: TGTGCCATCAGTAGGGGGACTGAAGCTTTCTTT; CDR3aa: CAISRGTEAFF
abundance: .; j_gene: TRBJ2-2; d_gene: TRBD1; v_gene: TRBV6-1; CDR3nt: TGTGCCAGCAGTGTGGGGACAGACACCGGGGAGCTGTTTTTT; CDR3aa: CASSVGTDTGELFF
abundance: .; j_gene: TRBJ2-7; d_gene: .; v_gene: TRBV21-1; CDR3nt: TGTGCCAGCAGCAAACGAACTATTCGGGACAGGTTTTTCGACGAGCAGTACTTC; CDR3aa: CASSKRTIRDRFFDEQYF
abundance: .; j_gene: TRBJ1-2; d_gene: TRBD1; v_gene: TRBV7-2; CDR3nt: TGTGCCAGCAGCTTACGGACAGGGGAATTCAATGGCTACACCTTC; CDR3aa: CASSLRTGEFNGYTF
abundance: .; j_gene: TRBJ1-2; d_gene: TRBD1; v_gene: TRBV7-3; CDR3nt: TGTGCCAGCAGCTCGAGGGGGCCCTATGGCTACACCTTC; CDR3aa: CASSSRGPYGYTF
abundance: .; j_gene: TRBJ1-6; d_gene: TRBD1; v_gene: TRBV4-3; CDR3nt: TGCGCCAGCAGCCAATGGACAGGGAATTCACCCCTCCACTTT; CDR3aa: CASSQWTGNSPLHF
abundance: .; j_gene: TRBJ1-5; d_gene: .; v_gene: TRBV27; CDR3nt: TGTGCCAGCAGTTTTAGTTCATATTATAGCAATCAGCCCCAGCATTTT; CDR3aa: CASSFSSYYSNQPQHF
abundance: .; j_gene: TRBJ1-1; d_gene: .; v_gene: TRBV7-2; CDR3nt: TGTGCCAGCAGCACTCATATGAACACTGAAGCTTTCTTT; CDR3aa: CASSTHMNTEAFF
abundance: .; j_gene: TRBJ1-2; d_gene: TRBD1; v_gene: TRBV14; CDR3nt: TGTGCCAGCAGCCAAGATCGTCTGACAGGGGATGGCTACACCTTC; CDR3aa: CASSQDRLTGDGYTF
abundance: .; j_gene: TRBJ1-1; d_gene: .; v_gene: TRBV2; CDR3nt: TGTGCCAGCCAATTTGCCCTAGTGGCTTTCTTT; CDR3aa: CASQFALVAFF
abundance: .; j_gene: TRBJ1-1; d_gene: .; v_gene: TRBV12-5; CDR3nt: TGTGCTAGTGGCCTTACAGGGACAAAGAGGGCTTTCTTT; CDR3aa: CASGLTGTKRAFF
abundance: .; j_gene: TRBJ1-4; d_gene: TRBD1; v_gene: TRBV30; CDR3nt: TGTGCCGGGGGACAGGGGGCTGGAAAACTGTTTTTT; CDR3aa: CAGGQGAGKLFF
abundance: .; j_gene: TRBJ2-3; d_gene: TRBD1; v_gene: TRBV4-1; CDR3nt: TGCGCCAGCAGCCAGCCAACAGGGGCGGCAATCCCCACAGATACGCAGTATTTT; CDR3aa: CASSQPTGAAIPTDTQYF
abundance: .; j_gene: TRBJ1-6; d_gene: .; v_gene: TRBV5-1; CDR3nt: TGCGCCAGCAGCTTGGCTGGGGAGGGGGGGACCCTCCACTTT; CDR3aa: CASSLAGEGGTLHF
abundance: .; j_gene: TRBJ1-1; d_gene: .; v_gene: TRBV2; CDR3nt: TGTGCCAGCAGTGGGAAGGGAGTGAACACTGAAGCTTTCTTT; CDR3aa: CASSGKGVNTEAFF
abundance: .; j_gene: TRBJ2-5; d_gene: TRBD2; v_gene: TRBV30; CDR3nt: TGTGCCTGGACTAGCGGGGTAAAGACCCAGTACTTC; CDR3aa: CAWTSGVKTQYF
abundance: .; j_gene: TRBJ2-7; d_gene: .; v_gene: TRBV7-6; CDR3nt: TGTGCCAGCAGCTTAGTATGGGGAACAAGGGGCGAGCAGTACTTC; CDR3aa: CASSLVWGTRGEQYF
abundance: .; j_gene: TRBJ2-3; d_gene: TRBD2; v_gene: TRBV5-4; CDR3nt: TGTGCCAGCAGCTTCCTAGCGGGAGTGGCAGATACGCAGTATTTT; CDR3aa: CASSFLAGVADTQYF
abundance: once; j_gene: TRBJ1-1; d_gene: .; v_gene: TRBV10-3; CDR3nt: TGTGCCATCAGTGAGTACCTATCCGAGTTTCGTACTGAAGCTTTCTTT; CDR3aa: CAISEYLSEFRTEAFF
abundance: .; j_gene: TRBJ2-5; d_gene: .; v_gene: TRBV10-3; CDR3nt: TGTGCCATCAGTGAAACAGAAGAAGAGACCCAGTACTTC; CDR3aa: CAISETEEETQYF
abundance: .; j_gene: TRBJ2-7; d_gene: .; v_gene: TRBV7-7; CDR3nt: TGTGCCAGCAGCTTAGACTCCGCAGGCCGCGAGCAGTACTTC; CDR3aa: CASSLDSAGREQYF
abundance: .; j_gene: TRBJ1-4; d_gene: .; v_gene: TRBV6-5; CDR3nt: TGTGCCAGCAGTTACCTGAATGAAAAACTGTTTTTT; CDR3aa: CASSYLNEKLFF
abundance: once; j_gene: TRBJ1-5; d_gene: TRBD1; v_gene: TRBV7-9; CDR3nt: TGTGCCAGCAGCTTATATGGGGGACAGGGGAGGAATCAGCCCCAGCATTTT; CDR3aa: CASSLYGGQGRNQPQHF
abundance: few; j_gene: TRBJ2-7; d_gene: .; v_gene: TRBV5-1; CDR3nt: TGCGCCAGCAGCTTGACGCCCGCGTACTACGAGCAGTACTTC; CDR3aa: CASSLTPAYYEQYF
abundance: once; j_gene: TRBJ2-2; d_gene: TRBD2; v_gene: TRBV6-6; CDR3nt: TGTGCCAGCGCCTGGAGCGGGAGGGCCGGGGAGCTGTTTTTT; CDR3aa: CASAWSGRAGELFF
abundance: once; j_gene: TRBJ2-5; d_gene: .; v_gene: TRBV7-9; CDR3nt: TGTGCCAGCAGCTTGAGGGGACAGAGGGACGGAGGGGAAGAGACCCAGTACTTC; CDR3aa: CASSLRGQRDGGEETQYF
abundance: .; j_gene: TRBJ1-6; d_gene: TRBD1; v_gene: TRBV30; CDR3nt: TGTGCCTGGAGTTCTCCGGGACAGGGGGCCCCTTATTCACCCCTCCACTTT; CDR3aa: CAWSSPGQGAPYSPLHF
abundance: .; j_gene: TRBJ1-2; d_gene: TRBD1; v_gene: TRBV5-1; CDR3nt: TGCGCCAGCAGCCTGGAGCGCGGGACAGCGACTTATGGCTACACCTTC; CDR3aa: CASSLERGTATYGYTF
abundance: .; j_gene: TRBJ2-5; d_gene: TRBD2; v_gene: TRBV7-9; CDR3nt: TGTGCCAGCAGCTCCCTGGGACTAGCGGGGGGTGGAGAGACCCAGTACTTC; CDR3aa: CASSSLGLAGGGETQYF